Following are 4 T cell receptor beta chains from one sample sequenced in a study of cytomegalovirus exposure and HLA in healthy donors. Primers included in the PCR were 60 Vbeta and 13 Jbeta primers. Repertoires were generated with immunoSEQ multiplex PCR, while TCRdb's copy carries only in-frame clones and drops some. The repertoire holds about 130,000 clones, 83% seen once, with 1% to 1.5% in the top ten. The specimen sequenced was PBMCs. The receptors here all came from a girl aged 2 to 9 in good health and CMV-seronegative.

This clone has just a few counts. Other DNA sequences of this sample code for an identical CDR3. CDR3 sequence reads: CASSESKDRGGYTF. The CDR3 DNA reads as TGTGCCAGCAGTGAATCAAAAGACAGGGGTGGCTACACCTTC. The chain couples TRBV25-1 to TRBJ1-2; 8 positions agree with TRBD1. V was clipped by 1 base and J by 7 bases; unmatched bases: 5. This CDR3 is built from 14 residues. Germline-derived CDR1 and CDR2 are MGHDK and SYGVNS.

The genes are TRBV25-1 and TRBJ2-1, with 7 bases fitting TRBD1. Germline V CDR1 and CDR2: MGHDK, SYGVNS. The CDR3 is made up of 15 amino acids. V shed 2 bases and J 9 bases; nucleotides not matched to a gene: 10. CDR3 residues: CASSETPSGGSEQFF. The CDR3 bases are TGTGCCAGCAGTGAAACACCGTCAGGGGGAAGTGAGCAGTTCTTC.

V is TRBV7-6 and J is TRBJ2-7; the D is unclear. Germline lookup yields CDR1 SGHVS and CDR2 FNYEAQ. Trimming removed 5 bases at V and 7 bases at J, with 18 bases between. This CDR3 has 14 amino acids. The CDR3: CASSRAEIGREQYF. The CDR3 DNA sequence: TGTGCCAGCAGCCGCGCCGAAATAGGCAGGGAGCAGTACTTC.

The chain's CDR3 is CASSFGLLYEQYF. In nucleotides, the CDR3 is TGTGCCAGCAGTTTTGGGCTTCTCTACGAGCAGTACTTC. The rearrangement uses TRBV27 and TRBJ2-7, with D hard to call. V was cut by 3 bases and J by 3 bases, with 9 bases left in between. The germline V gene has CDR1 MNHEY and CDR2 SMNVEV (reference sequence). The length of the CDR3 is 13 residues.